This T cell receptor (beta chain) was obtained from a study of CD8+ T cells in alopecia areata. Looked up from germline, CDR1 is LNHNV and CDR2 is YYDKDF (reference sequence). The length of the CDR3 is 14 residues. Trimming cost V 5 bases and J 4 bases; bases outside gene matches: 4. RNA extraction and reverse transcription yielded cDNA as sequencing template. Using immunoSEQ multiplex PCR, the repertoire was profiled, and TCRdb retains in-frame clones only, with some absent. The data show more than 110,000 clones, 50% to 65% seen once. Treatment specified: oral pan-JAK inhibitor, 5-10 mg twice daily.

This specimen consisted of CD8+ T cells sorted from blood, obtained at week 4, from a patient treated with tofacitinib. This receptor was obtained from a human donor with alopecia areata. The chain is built from TRBV15 and TRBJ1-4, with 7 bases fitting TRBD1. The CDR3 sequence: CATSQGQINEKLFF. Here the CDR3 DNA reads TGTGCCACCAGCCAGGGACAGATTAATGAAAAACTGTTTTTT. Based on the CDR3 plus reference TRBV15 and TRBJ1-4, the full variable domain is DAMVIQNPRYQVTQFGKPVTLSCSQTLNHNVMYWYQQKSSQAPKLLFHYYDKDFNNEADTPDNFQSRRPNTSFCFLDIRSPGLGDTAMYLCATSQGQINEKLFFGSGTQLSVL.